The rows below give T cell receptor beta chains drawn from one sample of a study of shared clonotypes between healthy human individuals. Clones were sequenced by immunoSEQ multiplex PCR, and TCRdb holds only the in-frame ones, with some missing. In the table there are 800,000 or so clones, 90% to 97% of which are singletons. Sample: naive CD8+ T cells sorted from blood. The receptors were sampled from a man aged 25-45 years in good health. CDR3s include the opening cysteine and the closing phenylalanine or tryptophan. D genes are given only for firm matches. The listing skips clone size in some rows; elsewhere it reads once, few, many or a size class.

d_call	v_call	clone_size	j_call	cdr3_nt	cdr3_aa
-	TRBV6-1	-	TRBJ1-4	TGTGCCAGCAGTGAAACCCAGGACCCTAATGAAAAACTGTTTTTT	CASSETQDPNEKLFF
TRBD2	TRBV28	-	TRBJ2-2	TGTGCCAGCAGTTTATGGGCCTGGGCTAGCGGGAGCGTGATGACGAACACCGGGGAGCTGTTTTTT	CASSLWAWASGSVMTNTGELFF
TRBD1	TRBV5-1	-	TRBJ2-7	TGCGCCAGCAGCTCAGAGGGCACAGGGGGACCCTACGAGCAGTACTTC	CASSSEGTGGPYEQYF
TRBD2	TRBV9	-	TRBJ2-7	TGTGCCAGCAGCGAGGGACTAGCGGCCTACGAGCAGTACTTC	CASSEGLAAYEQYF
-	TRBV7-6	-	TRBJ2-1	TGTGCCAGCAGCCCTCGGACCCACCCCAGTTCGGAAGAGCAGTTCTTC	CASSPRTHPSSEEQFF
-	TRBV7-8	-	TRBJ1-5	TGTGCCAGCACCAATCCCGGGGGGCGAGATCAGCCCCAGCATTTT	CASTNPGGRDQPQHF
TRBD2	TRBV7-8	-	TRBJ2-7	TGTGCCAGCAGCTCAAGTAGCGGGAGACAGTACTTC	CASSSSSGRQYF
-	TRBV2	-	TRBJ1-2	TGTGCCAGCAGGGGAGGGAGCTACACCTTC	CASRGGSYTF
-	TRBV27	-	TRBJ1-5	TGTGCCAGCCGAGGGGGAGTAAGCAATCAGCCCCAGCATTTT	CASRGGVSNQPQHF
-	TRBV4-1	-	TRBJ1-5	TGCGCCAGCAGCCAAGAAGGAGGGTGGAGCAATCAGCCCCAGCATTTT	CASSQEGGWSNQPQHF
-	TRBV30	-	TRBJ1-2	TGTGCCTGGATTTGGGGGGCGCAGGGCTACACCTTC	CAWIWGAQGYTF
-	TRBV29-1	-	TRBJ2-6	TGCAGCGTTGAAGATCTTCGGGAGAGGGCGGCTGGGGCCAACGTCCTGACTTTC	CSVEDLRERAAGANVLTF
TRBD1	TRBV5-1	once	TRBJ2-7	TGCGCCAGCATCCTGGGACAGGGGGCGAGTTACGAGCAGTACTTC	CASILGQGASYEQYF
-	TRBV10-3	-	TRBJ2-7	TGTGCCATCAGTGGGGAGACTACCCTCTACGAGCAGTACTTC	CAISGETTLYEQYF
-	TRBV7-9	-	TRBJ2-4	TGTGCCAGCAGCTTGGTAGGAGGGGCCAAAAACATTCAGTACTTC	CASSLVGGAKNIQYF
TRBD2	TRBV5-1	-	TRBJ2-3	TGCGCCAGCAGCTCTCTAGCGGGATATAGTCCAGATACGCAGTATTTT	CASSSLAGYSPDTQYF
-	TRBV9	-	TRBJ2-2	TGTGCCAGCACTCTTGATCCAATCGGGGAGCTGTTTTTT	CASTLDPIGELFF
TRBD1	TRBV7-9	-	TRBJ2-3	TGTGCCAGCAGCTATACACCGGGACAGGGGGCTCTAGATACGCAGTATTTT	CASSYTPGQGALDTQYF
TRBD2	TRBV7-9	-	TRBJ2-5	TGTGCCAGCAGCTTCGGACTAGCGGGAGAGACCCAGTACTTC	CASSFGLAGETQYF
-	TRBV5-1	-	TRBJ2-7	TGCGCCAGCAGCTTTAGGGGCGGGACTTTCTACGAGCAGTACTTC	CASSFRGGTFYEQYF
-	TRBV25-1	-	TRBJ1-4	TGTGCCAGCAGTTTACCGGCGGGTGAAAAACTGTTTTTT	CASSLPAGEKLFF
TRBD2	TRBV5-4	-	TRBJ2-7	TGTGCCAGCAGCCAGGCTGGGAGGGCCCACGAGCAGTACTTC	CASSQAGRAHEQYF
-	TRBV28	-	TRBJ2-3	TGTGCCAGCAGCCCCACCGTCCGGTCTCTTTCCAGCACAGATACGCAGTATTTT	CASSPTVRSLSSTDTQYF
TRBD2	TRBV7-9	-	TRBJ2-3	TGTGCCAGCGGGACTAGCGGACCAGATACGCAGTATTTT	CASGTSGPDTQYF
TRBD1	TRBV27	-	TRBJ2-3	TGTGCCAGCAGTTTAATTTTCCGGCAGGGGGGCACAGATACGCAGTATTTT	CASSLIFRQGGTDTQYF
-	TRBV14	once	TRBJ2-7	TGTGCCAGCAGCCTTGGGAGGCGGGGCCCCTACGAGCAGTACTTC	CASSLGRRGPYEQYF
TRBD2	TRBV28	-	TRBJ2-3	TGTGCCAGCAGTTCCATGTTAGCGGGAGGGCCGGGGGATACGCAGTATTTT	CASSSMLAGGPGDTQYF
TRBD1	TRBV4-1	-	TRBJ2-3	TGCGCCAGCAGCGTACTGGACAGGGGCACAGATACGCAGTATTTT	CASSVLDRGTDTQYF
-	TRBV27	-	TRBJ2-1	TGTGCCAGCAGTTCAGGAATCGTCTACAATGAGCAGTTCTTC	CASSSGIVYNEQFF
TRBD2	TRBV5-1	-	TRBJ2-7	TGCGCCAGCAGTCCTGGGACTAACTCCTACGAGCAGTACTTC	CASSPGTNSYEQYF
-	TRBV7-2	-	TRBJ2-1	TGTGCCAGCAGCTATCGAAGCCGGGGGCCAGTGTACAATGAGCAGTTCTTC	CASSYRSRGPVYNEQFF
-	TRBV27	-	TRBJ1-2	TGTGCCAGCAGTTCGCCCGGGACTCGTGGCTACACCTTC	CASSSPGTRGYTF
-	TRBV29-1	few	TRBJ1-2	TGCAGCGTTGTGGAACCGAATAACTATGGCTACACCTTC	CSVVEPNNYGYTF
-	TRBV4-1	-	TRBJ1-5	TGCGCCAGCAGCCATTTCCAAGGAGATCAGCCCCAGCATTTT	CASSHFQGDQPQHF
-	TRBV13	once	TRBJ2-1	TGTGCCAGCAGCTTAGGGCATACGGCGGGGTTTGAGCAGTTCTTC	CASSLGHTAGFEQFF
TRBD1	TRBV11-2	-	TRBJ2-7	TGTGCCAGCAGCTCCTCTAGGTACAGGGGGCCGCCCGGGTCCTACGAGCAGTACTTC	CASSSSRYRGPPGSYEQYF
-	TRBV27	-	TRBJ2-7	TGTGCCAGCAGTTTATTAGGGGGATCTGCCTACGAGCAGTACTTC	CASSLLGGSAYEQYF
-	TRBV5-6	-	TRBJ2-3	TGTGCCAGCAGCGGGTGGTGGGGAGAAGCAGATACGCAGTATTTT	CASSGWWGEADTQYF
-	TRBV28	-	TRBJ2-7	TGTGCCAGCAGTCTAACCATCTACGAGCAGTACTTC	CASSLTIYEQYF
-	TRBV19	-	TRBJ1-5	TGTGCCAGTAGTACCGTCGGCACTAGCAATCAGCCCCAGCATTTT	CASSTVGTSNQPQHF
-	TRBV29-1	-	TRBJ2-1	TGCAGCGTTGAATCCCCTAAAAACGTGTACAATGAGCAGTTCTTC	CSVESPKNVYNEQFF
-	TRBV27	-	TRBJ2-2	TGTGCCAGCAGTTTTGGAGTCGGGGAGCTGTTTTTT	CASSFGVGELFF
-	TRBV9	-	TRBJ2-5	TGTGCCAGCAGCGGTTACAGGGAAAAGACCCAGTACTTC	CASSGYREKTQYF
-	TRBV4-1	-	TRBJ2-7	TGCGCCAGCAGCCAAGACCCGGCCACCTACGAGCAGTACTTC	CASSQDPATYEQYF
TRBD1	TRBV28	once	TRBJ2-1	TGTGCCAGCAGTTTAATGTTTCTTTCCGGTGGACAGGGGCGTGGGAATGAGCAGTTCTTC	CASSLMFLSGGQGRGNEQFF
TRBD2	TRBV27	once	TRBJ2-1	TGTGCCAGCAGTCCCCTTAGCGGGAGGGCCTTTTCCGATGAGCAGTTCTTC	CASSPLSGRAFSDEQFF
TRBD2	TRBV4-3	-	TRBJ2-7	TGCGCCAGCAGCCAAGACCCTAGCGGCGCCTACGAGCAGTACTTC	CASSQDPSGAYEQYF
-	TRBV9	-	TRBJ2-1	TGTGCCAGCAGCGTAGAAGGGTTTGATGAGCAGTTCTTC	CASSVEGFDEQFF
TRBD1	TRBV27	-	TRBJ2-1	TGTGCCAGCTCAACCGGGACAGGGGACTTCCTGGAGCAGTTCTTC	CASSTGTGDFLEQFF
-	TRBV6-5	-	TRBJ2-7	TGTGCCAGCACGGACGGTTCCTACGAGCAGTACTTC	CASTDGSYEQYF
TRBD1	TRBV5-5	-	TRBJ2-7	TGTGCCAGCAGCTACACCGGGACAGGGTACAACGAGCAGTACTTC	CASSYTGTGYNEQYF
TRBD1	TRBV28	-	TRBJ2-7	TGTGCCAGCAGTTTGAGGGACAGGGAAGGTCCTACCTACGAGCAGTACTTC	CASSLRDREGPTYEQYF
-	TRBV29-1	-	TRBJ2-7	TGCAGCGTGACAAACTTGAACTACGAGCAGTACTTC	CSVTNLNYEQYF